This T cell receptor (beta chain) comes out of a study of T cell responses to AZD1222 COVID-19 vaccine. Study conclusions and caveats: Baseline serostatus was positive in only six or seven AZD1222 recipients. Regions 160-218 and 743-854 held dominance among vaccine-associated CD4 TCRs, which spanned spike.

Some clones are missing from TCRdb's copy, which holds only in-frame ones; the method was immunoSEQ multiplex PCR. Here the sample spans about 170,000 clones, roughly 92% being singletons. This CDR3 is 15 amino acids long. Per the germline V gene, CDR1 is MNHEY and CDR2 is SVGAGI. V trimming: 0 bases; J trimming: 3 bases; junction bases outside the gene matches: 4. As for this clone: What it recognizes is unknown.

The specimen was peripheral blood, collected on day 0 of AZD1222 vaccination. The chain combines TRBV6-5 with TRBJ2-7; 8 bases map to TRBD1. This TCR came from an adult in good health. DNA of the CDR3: TGTGCCAGCAGTTACTCCTCGGGACAGGTCTACGAGCAGTACTTC. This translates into CASSYSSGQVYEQYF.